This T cell receptor (beta chain) is drawn from a study of regulatory T cells in long-lasting Graves disease (dated by TCRdb to 2020 to 2023). About the study as a whole: In the newly diagnosed Graves' disease group, patients had been taking antithyroid drugs for less than 3 months. Peripheral blood TCR sequencing and RNA sequencing compared persistent Graves' disease patients with newly diagnosed Graves' disease patients. The study was conducted in China and was registered as a clinical trial. A total of about 33 samples underwent TCR sequencing: around 13 from persistent and around 20 from newly diagnosed Graves' disease patients.

Reading the label with the study, this specimen's time point is: newly diagnosed GD, antithyroid drugs for less than 3 months. RNA was extracted from PBMCs in TRIzol for both TCR sequencing and RNA sequencing. The diagnosis of Graves' disease followed American Thyroid Association guidelines. Patients for the study were recruited at an endocrinology department in Xi'an, China. Each patient gave approximately 10 milliliters of peripheral blood, collected in an EDTA anticoagulant tube. Ficoll Paque Plus density gradient separation was used to isolate PBMCs, and no additional T cell sorting was done. An Agilent 2100 Bioanalyzer and agarose gel were used to check RNA quality, while a NanoDrop 2000 measured RNA concentration. The CDR3 sequence holds 13 residues, the cysteine and phenylalanine included. CDR3 DNA only is kept here, 39 bases in frame from base 1. Cut back by 7 bases and 15 bases, the V and J ends lie 22 bases apart.

Receptor libraries were prepared by multiplex PCR. TCRdb lists the instrument as Illumina HiSeq 4000. To build TCR beta libraries, CDR3 regions were amplified by Arm-PCR using iRepertoire HTBI primers. Before sequencing, the PCR products underwent gel purification. Regarding the original processing steps: A total of around 59 TRBV and 14 TRBJ segments were identified across samples and were used for gene usage analysis of CDR3 amino acid clonotypes. COPE and FqMerger were used to merge filtered high-quality paired reads into contigs. Contigs were aligned with BLAST to IMGT TRBV, TRBD and TRBJ reference genes, and CDR3 was defined per IMGT. Any clonotype with a frequency above 0.1% was counted as a highly expanded clone. Shannon entropy was used to measure repertoire diversity, and the Gini coefficient was used to measure V-J evenness. Public clonotypes were defined as clonotypes shared by more than one individual. TCRdb took the public reads, trimmed them with fastp at Q25, ran MiXCR for clone calling and kept in-frame beta chains. One record per CDR3 amino acid sequence lists the most common genes and DNA. TCRdb's processing, not the authors' own work, is the source of the V and J calls. The sample has about 610,000 distinct CDR3 sequences on record, 16% of them singletons. Around 12% of the sample goes to the ten largest clones.

This clonotype was seen many times. Its antigen is not yet known. Base qualities are not at hand, and no much larger clone is one base apart. What the work shows at the level of the full study, not this receptor alone: Peripheral blood alone was examined, since thyroid tissue, which constituted the primary lesion, could not be accessed. The authors acknowledged the small sample size as a limitation that may reduce accuracy. Lower TCR Shannon entropy and fewer highly expanded clones were observed in persistent Graves' disease patients than in newly diagnosed patients, which suggested clonal expansion. Sequencing and analysis were limited to the TCR beta chain. Persistent disease showed preferential use of TRBV28, TRBJ1-2 and TRBJ2-5, whereas newly diagnosed disease favored TRBV20-1 and TRBJ2-1. More public clonotypes were shared among persistent patients (2,741) than among newly diagnosed patients (more than 950).

The same sample was also studied in work on T cells in Graves' hyperthyroidism and ophthalmopathy. As the second publication notes: A patient counted as having stable Graves' hyperthyroidism if no progression to ophthalmopathy occurred over 18 months of follow-up. The hyperthyroidism patients were between 18 and 65 years old and newly diagnosed, with a disease duration of less than 2 months. Patients with uncontrolled infections, other autoimmune diseases, pregnancy or lactation were excluded. Clinical symptoms, serum thyroxine and TRAb, thyroid ultrasound, and orbital computed tomography formed the basis for the diagnoses. For the first round of RT-PCR on the TCR CDR3, the HTBI primer set was used together with the Qiagen OneStep RT-PCR kit. Most expanded thyroid clonotypes (frequency above 0.001) were also found in blood, which suggests that blood repertoires may mirror thyroid immune responses. In cross-validation, a model built on a 13 V-J signature told ophthalmopathy apart from stable hyperthyroidism with about 90% sensitivity and approximately 81% specificity, and in testing the same model reached 80%/75%. In validation, the model predicted progression to ophthalmopathy a median of about 5.9 months before onset, with about 71% sensitivity and almost 75% specificity. To identify distinguishing TCR V-J signatures, a discovery cohort of around 98 patients was used, comprising 43 with Graves' ophthalmopathy and approximately 57 with stable Graves' hyperthyroidism. Prospective prediction of ophthalmopathy was tested in an independent validation cohort consisting of fewer than 20 hyperthyroidism patients and around 17 patients who later progressed to ophthalmopathy. The 75 to 100 discovery patients were randomly divided into training and test sets at a 7:3 ratio. In addition, the study compared T-cell repertoires in thyroid tissue and in blood from about six Graves' hyperthyroidism patients. After blood sampling, hyperthyroidism patients were treated with methimazole at a starting dose of 30 mg daily, and ophthalmopathy patients were treated with high-dose intravenous methylprednisolone. Libraries were constructed in a second round of multiplex PCR, after which size selection and purification were carried out. Paired-end sequencing of the libraries was performed with 100 bp reads on an Illumina HiSeq2000. SOAPnuke was used to process the raw data, removing reads that contained adapters or uncalled bases, had a mean Phred below 15, or lacked an exact match to the constant primer or identifier. COPE v1.2.5 was used to merge the high-quality paired reads, and each unique nucleotide sequence was defined as a clonotype. MiTCR v1.1 was used to align the clonotypes against IMGT TRBV, TRBD and TRBJ reference segments. The analysis included only V-J combinations with a frequency above 0.0001, which together covered 98% to 99.2% of the repertoires. A TCS score was defined as the ratio of F50 (clonal expansion) to E x V (chaos), with BLOSUM62-based TCRdist applied between CDR3 peptides within each V-J. Welch's t-statistics and random forest reduced roughly 540 V-J features to fewer than 15, which were used in a naive Bayes classifier (R e1071). No statistical method was used to set the sample size in advance, and investigators knew the group allocation. The paper reports TCR Vbeta CDR3 sequencing of 140 or so peripheral blood samples: fewer than 50 ophthalmopathy, fewer than 85 hyperthyroidism and around 17 progressor patients.

Rearrangement joined TRBV12-3 or TRBV12-4 to TRBJ1-3, and perhaps TRBD1 as D gene, on 6 matching bases. The sequence derives from a man aged 18 to 30 with Graves disease. Donor details come from another sample of the same person, matched by shared clones. The input for sequencing was peripheral blood mononuclear cells (PBMCs), taken at new diagnosis, from a patient treated with antithyroid drugs. The CDR3 protein: CASTLSGGGGPYF. The sequenced DNA: TGTGCCAGCACCTTAAGTGGGGGCGGAGGTCCATATTTT.